The 20 T cell receptor beta chains below were found in one sample sequenced in a study of cytomegalovirus exposure and HLA in healthy donors. Both 60 Vbeta primers and 13 Jbeta primers went into the PCR. Sequencing was performed with immunoSEQ multiplex PCR; in TCRdb, only in-frame clones are kept and a portion is missing. The sample's table shows 25,000 to 40,000 clones. Source material: PBMCs. Receptors originate from a man aged 35-49 years in good health and CMV-seronegative.

The chain uses TRBV5-1 and TRBJ1-4; D remains unclear. Trimming pared 0 bases from V and 10 bases from J, leaving 13 bases between. This CDR3 is built from 14 residues. Germline CDR1 SGHRS, CDR2 YFSETQ. CDR3 in DNA: TGCGCCAGCAGCTTGGAGGGAGGGAACGCAAAACTGTTTTTT. Its protein product is CASSLEGGNAKLFF.

J is TRBJ1-5 and V is TRBV9, with a weak D call TRBD1 (5 bases). Germline V gives CDR1 SGDLS, CDR2 YYNGEE. Trimming removed 4 bases at V and 0 bases at J, with 11 bases between. The CDR3 has 15 residues. CDR3 nucleotide sequence: TGTGCCAGCAGCCGCACAGGCTATAGCAATCAGCCCCAGCATTTT. It encodes CASSRTGYSNQPQHF.

The V call is TRBV5-4, the J call TRBJ2-7, with 9 bases fitting TRBD2. J gave up 6 bases and V 2 bases, and 9 bases lay outside the gene matches. This CDR3 contains 15 residues. CDR1 SGHNT and CDR2 YYREEE come from the germline V gene (reference sequence). CDR3 region: CASSLPWREGFEQYF. The CDR3, as DNA: TGTGCCAGCAGCTTACCTTGGCGGGAGGGCTTCGAGCAGTACTTC.

The CDR3 nucleotides are TGTGCCAGCTCACGGGACAGGGCTCTGAACACCGGGGAGCTGTTTTTT. Amino acid sequence: CASSRDRALNTGELFF. The chain joins TRBV18 to TRBJ2-2; 9 nucleotides align to TRBD1. This CDR3 has 16 residues. The J segment lost 1 base and the V segment lost 4 bases, leaving 4 bases of the junction unmatched. CDR1 is KGHSH, CDR2 LQKENI, per germline.

The chain carries TRBV30 and TRBJ2-3, with a weak D call TRBD2 (6 bases). The ends were cut back, 3 bases at V and 5 bases at J, with 9 bases in the middle. The germline gives CDR1 GTSNPN, CDR2 SVGIG (reference sequence). The CDR3 length is 12 residues. The CDR3 is CAWRGGGDTQYF. The CDR3 bases are TGTGCCTGGAGGGGGGGAGGAGATACGCAGTATTTT.

The V and J genes are TRBV6-5 and TRBJ1-6; TRBD1 is a possible D gene (6 bases). In germline, CDR1 is MNHEY, CDR2 SVGAGI. The CDR3 length is 15 residues. V was shortened by 0 bases and J by 10 bases, with 13 bases between the two germline ends. For the CDR3, the DNA is TGTGCCAGCAGTTACTCCGGGACACAACACTCACCCCTCCACTTT. Translating gives CASSYSGTQHSPLHF.

V is TRBV7-2 and J is TRBJ1-5; 8 positions agree with TRBD1. The CDR3 length is 15 residues. The V gene's germline CDR1 is SGHTA and CDR2 FQGNSA. The junction had 4 bases not matched to a gene; V was cut back by 3 bases and J by 3 bases. Written as DNA, the CDR3 is TGTGCCAGCAGCTTTACGGGACAGGACAATCAGCCCCAGCATTTT. It is translated as CASSFTGQDNQPQHF. Full variable domain (outside the CDR3, taken from reference TRBV7-2 and TRBJ1-5): GAGVSQSPSNKVTEKGKDVELRCDPISGHTALYWYRQSLGQGLEFLIYFQGNSAPDKSGLPSDRFSAERTGGSVSTLTIQRTQQEDSAVYLCASSFTGQDNQPQHFGDGTRLSIL.

The chain joins TRBV29-1 to TRBJ1-2; 7 nucleotides match TRBD1. There are 12 residues in the CDR3. CDR1 and CDR2 from the germline V gene are SQVTM and ANQGSEA. The V gene end was trimmed by 4 bases and the J gene end by 8 bases; junction bases not matched to a gene: 7. For the CDR3, the DNA is TGCAGCGTTGTAGGACAGGACGGGGGCTACACCTTC. Translation gives CSVVGQDGGYTF.

The chain is built from TRBV4-3 and TRBJ2-1, with D perhaps TRBD2 (5 bases). The CDR3 totals 14 residues. The V gene lost 1 base and the J gene lost 10 bases, with 14 bases spanning the gap. Germline V gives CDR1 LGHNA, CDR2 YSLEER. The CDR3 region has the DNA TGCGCCAGCAGCCAAGGTACACCCGGGATAGAGCAGTTCTTC. It is translated as CASSQGTPGIEQFF.

V is TRBV5-1 and J is TRBJ2-1; 7 bases are shared with TRBD2. The CDR3 is made up of 15 amino acids. V lost 5 bases, J lost 7 bases, and 12 bases stayed unmatched. CDR1 is SGHRS, CDR2 YFSETQ, per germline. The CDR3 sequence: CASRGTAGVRNEQFF. The CDR3 DNA is TGCGCCAGCAGGGGAACGGCGGGAGTACGGAATGAGCAGTTCTTC.

The chain uses TRBV15 and TRBJ1-2, with D possibly TRBD1 on 6 matching bases. Trimming removed 0 bases from V and 4 bases from J, with 15 bases in between. The germline CDR1 and CDR2 sequences are LNHNV and YYDKDF (reference sequence). The CDR3 is 16 residues long. CDR3 residues: CATSRDKRGPGYGYTF. CDR3 DNA sequence: TGTGCCACCAGCAGAGATAAGCGGGGGCCGGGCTATGGCTACACCTTC.

V usage is TRBV30 and J usage is TRBJ1-1; D is undetermined. CDR3 length: 13 amino acids. The V end was cut by 2 bases, the J end by 1 base, with 8 bases between. Germline V gene sequence: CDR1 GTSNPN, CDR2 SVGIG (reference sequence). CDR3 sequence (DNA): TGTGCCTGGAGTCGTGGGCAGAACACTGAAGCTTTCTTT. Residues: CAWSRGQNTEAFF.

This clone is classed as medium-sized (0.01 to 0.1%) by frequency. The chain has TRBV4-2 and TRBJ2-1; D remains ambiguous. Trimming removed 0 bases at V and 0 bases at J, with 6 bases between. Germline lookup yields CDR1 LGHNA and CDR2 YNFKEQ. The CDR3 consists of 15 residues. The CDR3 DNA is TGTGCCAGCAGCCAAGAAGCGAGCTCCTACAATGAGCAGTTCTTC. Protein sequence: CASSQEASSYNEQFF.

The chain has TRBV30 and TRBJ1-1, with 9 positions matching TRBD1. This CDR3 is 15 amino acids long. Trimming removed 4 bases from V and 1 base from J; junction bases left unmatched: 7. The germline CDR1 and CDR2 sequences are GTSNPN and SVGIG (reference sequence). This CDR3 reads CAWTVLGQGNTEAFF. CDR3 nucleotide sequence: TGTGCCTGGACCGTTTTGGGACAGGGGAACACTGAAGCTTTCTTT.

The rearrangement uses TRBV27 and TRBJ1-2; D not resolved. Germline V gene sequence: CDR1 MNHEY, CDR2 SMNVEV (reference sequence). CDR3 length: 17 amino acids. V lost 1 base and J lost 4, with 19 bases in between. The CDR3: CASSLYMGLAGTYGYTF. Here the CDR3 DNA reads TGTGCCAGCAGTTTATATATGGGTTTGGCGGGTACCTATGGCTACACCTTC.

The rearrangement joins TRBV4-3 to TRBJ1-2; D ambiguous. Trimming removed 2 bases from V and 0 bases from J, with 7 bases in between. CDR1 and CDR2 (germline): LGHNA, YSLEER. This CDR3 is built from 14 residues. Here the CDR3 DNA reads TGCGCCAGCAGCCAAACTGCCTCTAACTATGGCTACACCTTC. Translating gives CASSQTASNYGYTF.

The genes are TRBV30 and TRBJ1-5; tentative D call: TRBD1 (5 bases). Germline lookup yields CDR1 GTSNPN and CDR2 SVGIG (reference sequence). Trimming cost V 0 bases and J 6 bases, with 9 bases left between them. This CDR3 has 13 amino acids. The CDR3 DNA reads TGTGCCTGGAGTGTGGGGCTGGGTCAGCCCCAGCATTTT. As protein: CAWSVGLGQPQHF.

This chain uses TRBV4-2 with TRBJ2-7; no reliable D call. Trimming removed 1 base at V and 0 bases at J, with 7 bases between. This CDR3 has 14 amino acids. Germline CDR1 is LGHNA and CDR2 is YNFKEQ. DNA for the CDR3: TGTGCCAGCAGCCAAGGCGAGAGCTCCTACGAGCAGTACTTC. Its translation is CASSQGESSYEQYF.

The genes are TRBV6-5 and TRBJ2-7; maybe TRBD1 (5 bases). V was cut by 0 bases and J by 2 bases, with 11 bases left in between. The germline CDR1 and CDR2 sequences are MNHEY and SVGAGI. The CDR3 contains 15 residues. The CDR3 loop is CASSYSNRGAYEQYF. Written as DNA, the CDR3 is TGTGCCAGCAGTTACTCGAATAGGGGCGCCTACGAGCAGTACTTC.

The chain employs TRBV5-6 and TRBJ1-2, with TRBD1 as a possible D gene (5 bases). With 0 bases removed from V and 2 bases from J, the gap between germline ends came to 5 bases. The CDR3 totals 13 residues. CDR1 and CDR2 from the germline V gene are SGHDT and YYEEEE. The CDR3: CASSLAGNYGYTF. The DNA of the CDR3 is TGTGCCAGCAGCTTGGCAGGGAACTATGGCTACACCTTC.